These 23 T cell receptor beta chains were sequenced from one sample in a study of blood T cell repertoires in COVID-19. The assay was immunoSEQ multiplex PCR, and TCRdb's table has in-frame clones only and misses some. Here the sample spans about 120,000 clones, around 87% being singletons. The specimen was peripheral blood. The receptors here all came from a woman in her seventies with acute or convalescent COVID-19.

J is TRBJ1-2 and V is TRBV6-5; TRBD1 matches 9 bases. Per germline, CDR1 MNHEY and CDR2 SVGAGI. The J segment lost 7 bases and the V segment lost 5 bases, leaving 8 bases of the junction unmatched. The CDR3 contains 14 residues. In DNA, the CDR3 is TGTGCCAGCAGTACCACGGACAGGGGAGGTGGCTACACCTTC. Translating it yields CASSTTDRGGGYTF.

The chain couples TRBV5-1 to TRBJ1-3; D possibly corresponds to TRBD1 (5 bases). In germline, CDR1 is SGHRS, CDR2 YFSETQ. The CDR3 consists of 16 residues. Trimming pared 0 bases from V and 4 bases from J, leaving 14 bases between. CDR3 nucleotide sequence: TGCGCCAGCAGCTTGGGCCCGGGGGGTTCCGGAAACACCATATATTTT. Protein: CASSLGPGGSGNTIYF.

V gene TRBV5-6 combines with J gene TRBJ1-1; D gene ambiguous. The CDR3 is 16 amino acids. The germline CDR1 and CDR2 sequences are SGHDT and YYEEEE. V lost 2 bases and J 0 bases, leaving 14 bases between the germline ends. CDR3 amino acids: CASSFFGGEVNTEAFF. The CDR3 bases are TGTGCCAGCAGCTTTTTCGGCGGGGAGGTGAACACTGAAGCTTTCTTT.

This clone showed up just once. The V gene is TRBV6-4, the J gene TRBJ2-1; TRBD1 matches at 11 bases. The CDR3 sequence is 19 residues long. Germline-derived CDR1 and CDR2 are MRHNA and SNTAGT. With 3 bases clipped from V and 0 bases from J, the junction kept 10 bases outside the gene matches. The CDR3 sequence is CASSEVDRGPQSSYNEQFF. The CDR3 DNA reads as TGTGCCAGCAGTGAAGTGGACAGGGGGCCCCAGAGCTCCTACAATGAGCAGTTCTTC.

The chain employs TRBV9 and TRBJ2-1; TRBD2 is a possible D gene (5 bases). The germline CDR1 and CDR2 sequences are SGDLS and YYNGEE. Trimming stripped 4 bases from V and 9 bases from J, with 17 bases between. CDR3 length: 14 amino acids. The CDR3 spells CASSSRTGSGEQFF. The CDR3 bases are TGTGCCAGCAGCTCGAGGACTGGTTCGGGTGAGCAGTTCTTC.

The chain has TRBV21-1 and TRBJ1-1; TRBD1, the D gene given by the table, was not confirmed from the DNA. TRBV21-1 counts as a pseudogene. The CDR3 extends over 15 amino acids. In nucleotides, the CDR3 is TGTGCCAGCAGCTCCAGACAGGGACCCCCTCCTGAAGCTTTCTTT. The encoded protein is CASSSRQGPPPEAFF.

The CDR3 here is CATQTYNEQFF. The CDR3 coding sequence is TGTGCCACCCAAACTTACAATGAGCAGTTCTTC. The chain has TRBV24-1 and TRBJ2-1; D is unresolved. V shed 9 bases and J shed 4 bases, with 6 bases lying between them. Per the germline V gene, CDR1 is KGHDR and CDR2 is SFDVKD. The CDR3 runs to 11 residues.

The chain employs TRBV2 and TRBJ1-5; D unclear. This CDR3 is built from 14 residues. The V gene's germline CDR1 is SNHLY and CDR2 FYNNEI. V lost 6 bases and J 0 bases, leaving 9 bases between the germline ends. CDR3 DNA sequence: TGTGCCAGCAGGACACCCCTTAGCAATCAGCCCCAGCATTTT. Protein sequence: CASRTPLSNQPQHF.

The V call is TRBV3-1 (or the pseudogene TRBV3-2), the J call TRBJ1-1; D gene ambiguous. V was cut by 4 bases and J by 1 base, with 7 bases left in between. The CDR3 is 13 amino acids. The germline V gene encodes CDR1 LGHDT and CDR2 YNNKEL (reference sequence). CDR3 sequence: CASSRHRNTEAFF. CDR3 in DNA: TGTGCCAGCAGCCGACACAGGAACACTGAAGCTTTCTTT.

The chain has TRBV19 and TRBJ1-2, with TRBD1 matching over 7 bases. This CDR3 has 15 residues. Germline V gene data show CDR1 as LNHDA and CDR2 as SQIVND (reference sequence). V dropped 5 bases and J dropped 5; count of bases not matched to a gene: 11. CDR3 sequence (DNA): TGTGCCAGTAGTCTATCACCGGGACAGCCATATGGCTACACCTTC. Protein sequence: CASSLSPGQPYGYTF.

This rearrangement joins TRBV30 to TRBJ2-7; D is perhaps TRBD1 (6 bases). The germline gives CDR1 GTSNPN, CDR2 SVGIG (reference sequence). The CDR3 is 12 amino acids. The V end was cut by 2 bases, the J end by 4 bases, with 9 bases between. The CDR3 DNA reads TGTGCCTGGAGTCAACAGGGTTACGAGCAGTACTTC. Translating it yields CAWSQQGYEQYF.

The rearrangement links TRBV5-4 to TRBJ2-2; 7 bases line up with TRBD1. The CDR3 length is 15 residues. The germline gives CDR1 SGHNT, CDR2 YYREEE (reference sequence). The V gene end was trimmed by 1 base and the J gene end by 6 bases; junction bases not matched to a gene: 6. The CDR3 loop is CASSLMGQRPGELFF. Written as DNA, the CDR3 is TGTGCCAGCAGCTTGATGGGACAGAGACCCGGGGAGCTGTTTTTT. Complete variable domain (other parts from reference TRBV5-4 and TRBJ2-2): ETGVTQSPTHLIKTRGQQVTLRCSSQSGHNTVSWYQQALGQGPQFIFQYYREEENGRGNFPPRFSGLQFPNYSSELNVNALELDDSALYLCASSLMGQRPGELFFGEGSRLTVL.

The chain carries TRBV7-9 and TRBJ1-1; 7 bases align to TRBD1. Germline trimming cut 6 bases from V and 4 bases from J; bases unmatched to any gene: 8. Germline V gene sequence: CDR1 SEHNR, CDR2 FQNEAQ (reference sequence). The CDR3 runs 14 residues. CDR3 amino acids: CASSPNRDSTEAFF. DNA for the CDR3: TGTGCCAGCAGTCCCAACCGGGACAGCACTGAAGCTTTCTTT. Full variable domain (outside the CDR3, taken from reference TRBV7-9 and TRBJ1-1): DTGVSQNPRHKITKRGQNVTFRCDPISEHNRLYWYRQTLGQGPEFLTYFQNEAQLEKSRLLSDRFSAERPKGSFSTLEIQRTEQGDSAMYLCASSPNRDSTEAFFGQGTRLTVV.

The V and J genes are TRBV6-1 and TRBJ2-3; unclear D gene. Trimming cost V 3 bases and J 8 bases, with 12 bases left between them. The CDR3 sequence is 13 residues long. CDR1 is MNHNS and CDR2 is SASEGT in the germline V gene. In nucleotides, the CDR3 is TGTGCCAGCAGTGATGACGGTTCAGGTACGCAGTATTTT. Amino acids: CASSDDGSGTQYF.

This chain uses TRBV10-3 with TRBJ1-1; 12 bases fit TRBD1. CDR3 length: 17 residues. The V and J ends lost 3 bases and 11 bases, in that order; junction bases with no gene match: 16. From germline, CDR1 is ENHRY and CDR2 SYGVKD. CDR3 protein: CAISDPSPGTGGLSAFF. The CDR3 nucleotides are TGTGCCATCAGTGACCCTAGTCCCGGGACAGGGGGCTTGTCGGCTTTCTTT.

The genes are TRBV5-1 and TRBJ1-4; perhaps TRBD1 as D (5 bases). V was shortened by 0 bases and J by 5 bases, with 14 bases between the two germline ends. This CDR3 is 16 amino acids long. Germline assignment: CDR1 SGHRS and CDR2 YFSETQ. CDR3 bases: TGCGCCAGCAGCTTGGACGGCAGGGCGGGAAATGAAAAACTGTTTTTT. Encoded protein: CASSLDGRAGNEKLFF.

The J gene is TRBJ2-3, the V gene TRBV6-5, with D possibly matching TRBD1 (6 bases). Germline V gene sequence: CDR1 MNHEY, CDR2 SVGAGI. This CDR3 has 15 residues. Deletions cut 0 bases from V and 3 bases from J, with 10 bases between. CDR3 DNA sequence: TGTGCCAGCAGTTACTCACGGACAGCAACAGATACGCAGTATTTT. It encodes CASSYSRTATDTQYF.

This rearrangement joins TRBV28 to TRBJ2-7, with 10 bases lining up with TRBD2. Germline loops: CDR1 MDHEN, CDR2 SYDVKM. The CDR3 runs to 15 residues. V dropped 7 bases and J dropped 6; count of bases not matched to a gene: 12. The CDR3, as DNA: TGTGCCAGCACTTCAGCGGGGGGGCGAGGGGTCGAGCAGTACTTC. Encoded protein: CASTSAGGRGVEQYF. Complete variable domain (other parts from reference TRBV28 and TRBJ2-7): DVKVTQSSRYLVKRTGEKVFLECVQDMDHENMFWYRQDPGLGLRLIYFSYDVKMKEKGDIPEGYSVSREKKERFSLILESASTNQTSMYLCASTSAGGRGVEQYFGPGTRLTVT.

This chain connects TRBV19 to TRBJ1-2, with no clear D. Deletions cut 3 bases from V and 3 bases from J, with 8 bases between. CDR3 length equals 13 residues. Per the germline V gene, CDR1 is LNHDA and CDR2 is SQIVND (reference sequence). The CDR3: CASSMSHDYGYTF. The CDR3 region has the DNA TGTGCCAGTAGTATGAGCCATGACTATGGCTACACCTTC. The full variable domain, its missing parts supplied by reference TRBV19 and TRBJ1-2, is DGGITQSPKYLFRKEGQNVTLSCEQNLNHDAMYWYRQDPGQGLRLIYYSQIVNDFQKGDIAEGYSVSREKKESFPLTVTSAQKNPTAFYLCASSMSHDYGYTFGSGTRLTVV.

The rearrangement uses TRBV15 and TRBJ1-1; D uncertain. The CDR3 length is 12 residues. The V gene lost 2 bases and the J gene lost 4 bases, with 5 bases spanning the gap. CDR1 and CDR2 from the germline V gene are LNHNV and YYDKDF (reference sequence). CDR3 in DNA: TGTGCCACCAGCAGACCCGGCACTGAAGCTTTCTTT. It specifies CATSRPGTEAFF.

The CDR3 sequence is CASSLRTVSGANVLTF. The CDR3 DNA is TGTGCCAGCAGCCTCCGTACAGTTTCTGGGGCCAACGTCCTGACTTTC. The chain recombines TRBV5-5 with TRBJ2-6; D is ambiguous. The V and J ends lost 4 bases and 1 base respectively, with 12 bases between them. Germline values: CDR1 SGHKS, CDR2 YYEKEE (reference sequence). This CDR3 is built from 16 residues.

In DNA, the CDR3 is TGTGCCAGCAGTGCGGGGGGGATCTCAACTAATGAAAAACTGTTTTTT. This encodes CASSAGGISTNEKLFF. The chain joins TRBV2 to TRBJ1-4, with D possibly being TRBD1 (5 bases). Looked up from germline, CDR1 is SNHLY and CDR2 is FYNNEI. Trimming cost V 4 bases and J 0 bases, with 12 bases left between them. This CDR3 has 16 amino acids.

The chain recombines TRBV7-3 with TRBJ2-3, with 9 bases lining up with TRBD1. CDR1 SGHTA and CDR2 FQGTGA come from the germline V gene. The CDR3 loop spans 15 amino acids. V shed 4 bases and J 5 bases; nucleotides not matched to a gene: 7. This CDR3 is CASSSSGQGVDTQYF. DNA of the CDR3: TGTGCCAGCAGCTCATCGGGACAGGGAGTAGATACGCAGTATTTT.